This TCR beta chain is from a study of cytomegalovirus exposure and HLA in healthy donors (dated by TCRdb to the late 2010s). Describing the broader study: In an earlier analysis of around 540 of the donors, 276 Gb of sequence data and 100 million or so unique TCR beta sequences from about 179 million T cells were reported. The study combined high-throughput TCR immunosequencing, statistical association of individual TCRs with disease status, and machine learning to predict cytomegalovirus infection status. In an earlier analysis of several hundred of the donors, high-throughput TCR beta sequencing was used to judge whether each TCR beta V gene segment behaved as functional or pseudogenic. Donor age, sex, ethnicity and CMV serostatus were compiled alongside the repertoire data. Across about 370 genotyped donors of the cohort, an average of about 240,000 unique TCR beta nucleotide sequences per donor were sequenced, and roughly a sixth of those sequences were non-productive. Because of strong linkage in the cohort, roughly five DR-DQ haplotypes were treated as single units for association and clustering. A later analysis re-analyzed previously published TCR beta repertoires from 600 to 850 donors and added high-resolution HLA genotyping to study TCR occurrence patterns. In the later analysis, no new phenotypic data were used to find candidate immune exposures; instead, reliance was placed on TCR beta sequences and their occurrence across donors. Around 320 gigabases of sequencing data and approximately 85 million unique TCR sequences were included in an early release covering about 700 HLA-typed donors. The number of donors typed differed by locus, with roughly 629-640 for A, B, C, DRB1 and DQB1, about 500 for DQA1, 606 for DPA1, and over 400 for DPB1. A later genetic analysis used genome-wide SNP genotypes for about 60% of the roughly 670 donors, treating that subset as a discovery cohort. A separate validation cohort of more than 100 different subjects was used in addition to the approximately 640-subject first cohort. The T cell repertoires of roughly 660 subjects were profiled by immunosequencing and related to cytomegalovirus serostatus. Both class I and class II loci were covered by HLA typing, at four-digit resolution. The study was designed to test whether signatures of past pathogen exposure could be identified by cataloging public T cell receptors. Of the 300 to 500 genotyped donors, 75% to 85% were placed in the genetic ancestry cluster associated with self-reported Caucasian donors. Every discovery cohort repertoire had been produced on one sequencing platform.

To prepare the library, the immunoSEQ multiplex PCR assay was applied. The multiplex PCR relied on a mix of 60 forward primers for TCR Vbeta segments and 13 reverse primers for TCR Jbeta segments. The CDR3 region of rearranged TCR beta genes was amplified from genomic DNA by a multiplex PCR assay. Amplified TCR beta libraries were sequenced as 87-base-pair reads on the Illumina HiSeq System. Per the original workflow: In a later analysis, some 80 million unique TCR beta chains were counted across the 500 to 850 repertoires, and roughly 11 million of these chains were shared by at least two donors. Raw reads were error-corrected and collapsed into unique sequences by a nearest-neighbor algorithm in which closely related sequences were merged to remove PCR and sequencing errors. To assign V, D and J gene segments, CDR3 sequences were aligned to IMGT reference sequences. Each retained sequence needed at least a six-nucleotide match to both a V gene segment and a J gene segment. Rearrangements were classified as productive when the CDR3 lacked stop codons and remained in frame with V and J, and all other rearrangements were classified as non-productive. Following IMGT convention, CDR3 was defined as the stretch from the second conserved V-encoded cysteine to the conserved J-encoded phenylalanine. Sequences without an unambiguous match to a single V gene segment were excluded from the earlier analysis of several hundred of the donors. In an earlier analysis of roughly 500 of the donors, V segments were called functional above 56.7% productive rearrangements and were called segregating when the between-donor standard deviation exceeded 5%. A statistical classification framework was developed to diagnose cytomegalovirus status using the catalog of TCR beta chain sequences. In a later analysis, V and J genes were assigned by comparing TCR nucleotide sequences against IMGT/GENE-DB human TR gene sequences. A later analysis assigned CDR3 sequences and most-parsimonious VDJ recombination scenarios with the TCRdist pipeline. In a later analysis, every TCR beta chain was defined by the combination of its CDR3 amino acid sequence and its V-gene family, and reads without a unique V-gene family were dropped. As a way to deal with suspected cross-contamination and a sequencing artifact, a later analysis dropped hundreds of nucleotide sequences that were highly shared and had low generation probability. A later analysis calculated a clonal expansion index for each public chain from normalized within-repertoire ranks of inferred template counts. In a later analysis, generation probabilities were computed using a VDJ recombination model fitted to out-of-frame rearrangements, and the results were checked against IGoR. In a later analysis, hypergeometric tests were used to score TCR-TCR, TCR-HLA and TCR-CMV co-occurrence, with a repertoire-size bias correction applied to TCR pairs. False discovery rates were estimated in a later analysis by permuting HLA or CMV assignments 20 times. In a later analysis, co-occurring TCRs were grouped with DBSCAN, and TCRdist sequence similarity was added when clustering was performed within HLA-allele-positive subsets. For co-occurrence clustering, repertoires with fewer than 30,000 or more than 120,000 public chains were excluded, along with 5 or 6 repertoires with anomalous nucleotide sharing. Here the immuneACCESS table is served through TCRdb, limited to in-frame sequences with V and J called. Missing clones are a known gap in these copies; in checked studies unresolved V genes cover under half, and the rest lacks a known reason. That table furnishes V, J and clone size, whereas the DNA furnished D and trimming. The sample profile shows approximately 150,000 clones; roughly 85% of them were found once. The ten most abundant clones make up 2% to 3% of the sample.

A remark on this clone: Its target antigen remains unknown. No much larger clonotype is one base removed from it; base qualities were not supplied.

The cohort consisted of some 670 healthy bone marrow donors. At the time of sampling, every cohort member was nominally healthy, though immune exposures that went unrecorded were likely present. The donor was CMV seropositive and was included in the group of approximately 300 seropositive cohort members. Every donor gave a peripheral blood sample, and the peripheral blood mononuclear cells from that sample were used for TCR beta sequencing. Genomic DNA was extracted from the blood cell samples with the Qiagen DNeasy Blood Extraction Kit. The paper's findings and limits, for the study overall: It was suggested by the authors that the approach could potentially be generalized to other disease states and immunological phenotypes. For the cohort, immune exposure information was limited to CMV serostatus. Because HLA typing was unavailable for some donors at each locus, only the typed subset was used in association tests. In a later genetic analysis, a missense DCLRE1C variant was associated with V-gene and J-gene trimming of TCR beta chains, and the association was replicated in an independent cohort. In a later analysis, more than 15,000 TCR beta sequences were associated with specific HLA alleles at a false discovery rate of 0.05. Roughly 17 rarely observed V segments, including chromosome 9 orphons, were excluded from the earlier analysis of 550 to 700 of the donors because counts were too low. Broadly in line with IMGT annotations, most TCR beta V segments showed up in productive rearrangements about 87% or about 30% of the time in an earlier analysis of approximately 640 of the donors. Linkage disequilibrium might explain the correlated functional status among segregating V segments, but an unknown experimental factor could not be ruled out. The cohort was sequenced for TCR beta chains only, and without alpha or paired-chain data the features that could be detected were limited. The presence/absence analyses assumed that sequencing depth was roughly uniform across donors, and that assumption may not be true. A cluster of highly shared sequence variants was judged likely to represent a technical artifact of the sequencing pipeline. The study gave a list of roughly 150 TCR beta chains associated with cytomegalovirus. Most CMV-associated TCR beta chains appeared to be HLA-restricted in a later analysis, and the HLA associations seemed to be driven largely by CMV exposure. Compared with the roughly 670-donor mean, donors in an Asian-associated ancestry cluster had fewer N-insertions in productive TCRs, according to a later genetic analysis. In a later analysis, HLA-associated TCR beta chains were found to be more clonally expanded and to have lower generation probabilities than equally common non-associated chains. Three of the identified cytomegalovirus-associated TCR beta chains were confirmed in vitro to be specific for cytomegalovirus antigens. A further reported finding was that TCR beta sequences accurately predicted the HLA-A and HLA-B alleles for most subjects in the first cohort. Strong co-occurrence of HLA alleles, especially DR and DQ, made assigning TCR associations to individual alleles difficult. In a later analysis, TCR association rates were found to vary across HLA loci, with the most associated TCRs seen for DRB1 alleles and the fewest for HLA-C alleles. A later analysis reported that several top co-occurrence clusters appeared linked to parvovirus B19, influenza, CMV and Epstein-Barr virus. The classifier was reported to diagnose cytomegalovirus status with high specificity and sensitivity in both the original and validation cohorts. Most TCR sequences were seen in very few donors, while some public TCRs were found in many individuals.

The specimen sequenced was PBMCs. The sequence derives from a man under 40 in good health and CMV-seropositive.

The CDR3 region: CASRHRGLGSYNEQFF. Read as DNA, the sequence is TGTGCCAGCAGGCACAGGGGACTGGGCTCCTACAATGAGCAGTTCTTC. The chain employs TRBV11-3 and TRBJ2-1; TRBD1 is possibly the D segment (7 matching bases). The cysteine opens and the phenylalanine closes a CDR3 of 16 amino acids. This entry keeps only the CDR3 DNA: 48 bases, framed from base 1. The CDR1 and CDR2 encoded by the germline V gene are SGHNT and YENEEA. At the junction V is shortened by 6 bases and J by 0 bases, with 15 bases in between.